This entry features one T cell receptor (beta chain) sequence. No antigen is known for it. The table came from immunoSEQ multiplex PCR; TCRdb's copy has only in-frame clones and leaves some out. Among 20,000 to 25,000 clones listed, approximately 81% were seen once. Time point in this sample: week 47, end of study. All doses held 300 ug of mutant IDH1 20-mer peptide, with topical imiquimod. The donors' diagnosis was new WHO grade 3 or 4 astrocytoma that was IDH1-mutant and ATRX-lost. CDR3 length: 13 residues. Germline V gene lookup returns CDR1 LGHNA and CDR2 YSLEER. The V gene end was trimmed by 5 bases and the J gene end by 2 bases; junction bases not matched to a gene: 3. This sample was included in a study of a mutant IDH1 vaccine in newly diagnosed glioma. Study information: Vaccine administration was initiated 4-6 weeks following radiotherapy alone, or with temozolomide cycles.

Sequenced here: PBMCs, sampled from a glioma patient whose treatment included an IDH1 peptide vaccine. This sequence was found in a man aged 35 to 55 with glioma. The chain recombines TRBV4-3 with TRBJ2-7; 7 bases are a match to TRBD2. The CDR3 DNA sequence: TGCGCCAGCAGCAAAGCGGGACCCTACGAGCAGTACTTC. It specifies CASSKAGPYEQYF.